This T cell receptor beta chain was observed in a study of blood T cell repertoires in COVID-19. With V trimmed by 4 bases and J by 8 bases, 7 bases remained unmatched. Germline V gives CDR1 SGHTS, CDR2 YDEGEE. This CDR3 has 13 residues. Assay: immunoSEQ multiplex PCR; the TCRdb copy retains only in-frame clones and omits some. The profile covers 250,000 to 400,000 clones, with around 87% appearing a single time and 5.3% taken by the ten largest. V is TRBV5-8 and J is TRBJ1-2; 8 bases match TRBD1. Specimen: PBMCs or T cells enriched from blood (not recorded which). This clonotype originated in a woman aged 25 to 39 who had recovered from COVID-19. CDR3 in amino acids: CASSIGQGGGYTF. In DNA, the CDR3 is TGTGCCAGCAGCATCGGACAGGGTGGAGGCTACACCTTC.